This entry lists 20 T cell receptor beta chains sequenced from one sample in a study of T cells after yellow fever vaccination. Using its own MiXCR run on the 5' RACE reads, TCRdb lists one record per CDR3 protein. In the table there are about 300,000 distinct CDR3 sequences, under 5% of which are singletons. The specimen was PBMCs, collected 5 days after the yellow fever booster vaccination. The receptors originated from a man between 18 and 29 years old who received the YFV17D yellow fever vaccine.

The genes are TRBV7-3 and TRBJ2-3, with D tentatively TRBD2 (6 bases). V was cut by 1 base and J by 0 bases, with 14 bases left in between. The germline V gene encodes CDR1 SGHTA and CDR2 FQGTGA. The CDR3 loop spans 17 amino acids. CDR3 coding DNA: TGTGCCAGCAGCTTAAGGGCTAGCGAAGTAAGCACAGATACGCAGTATTTT. Protein product: CASSLRASEVSTDTQYF.

Ten or more counts support this clonotype. The genes are TRBV9 and TRBJ2-3; D is unresolved. The CDR3 has 14 amino acids. Germline values: CDR1 SGDLS, CDR2 YYNGEE. V lost 4 bases and J lost 3, with 12 bases in between. CDR3 DNA: TGTGCCAGCAGCCTAGACTCCCCAACAGATACGCAGTATTTT. It codes for CASSLDSPTDTQYF.

This clonotype was counted many times. This chain joins TRBV20-1 and TRBJ1-4; no firm D call. Germline CDR1 reads DFQATT; CDR2 reads SNEGSKA (reference sequence). The CDR3 runs 13 residues. Trimming removed 0 bases at V and 6 bases at J, with 8 bases between. DNA of the CDR3: TGCAGTGCTAGAGAGGGTTTATATGAAAAACTGTTTTTT. It codes for CSAREGLYEKLFF.

This clonotype was picked up a small number of times. This rearrangement joins TRBV20-1 to TRBJ1-1; possible D gene TRBD1, 6 bases. The V gene's germline CDR1 is DFQATT and CDR2 SNEGSKA (reference sequence). The germline V and J ends were trimmed by 5 bases and 5 bases, with 15 bases remaining between them. The CDR3 contains 13 residues. CDR3 loop: CSAWQGFQTEAFF. CDR3 nucleotides: TGCAGTGCTTGGCAGGGGTTTCAGACTGAAGCTTTCTTT.

The chain has TRBV12-3 or TRBV12-4 and TRBJ2-1; D possibly corresponds to TRBD2 (6 bases). The CDR3 length is 12 residues. Trimming took 6 bases from V and 14 from J, leaving 17 bases between them. This CDR3 is CASSPDLRTKFF. The CDR3 DNA reads as TGTGCCAGCAGCCCCGATCTACGGACTAAGTTCTTC.

This clonotype showed up many times. The chain links TRBV4-3 to TRBJ1-6; 8 nucleotides line up with TRBD1. V trimming: 0 bases; J trimming: 9 bases; junction bases outside the gene matches: 4. The CDR3 has 15 amino acids. Germline V CDR1 and CDR2: LGHNA, YSLEER. The CDR3 nucleotides read TGCGCCAGCAGCCAAGACACACAGGGGGGTTCACCCCTCCACTTT. This sequence encodes CASSQDTQGGSPLHF.

The table lists this clonotype with many counts. The chain carries TRBV2 and TRBJ2-7; 7 positions agree with TRBD1. There are 13 residues in the CDR3. Germline loops: CDR1 SNHLY, CDR2 FYNNEI. After removal of 8 bases from V and 3 bases from J, the junction contained 7 bases not matched to a gene. The CDR3 here is CASGFGQVYEQYF. Written as DNA, the CDR3 is TGTGCCAGCGGGTTCGGACAGGTCTACGAGCAGTACTTC.

This clonotype occurred many times. The rearrangement joins TRBV7-2 to TRBJ2-1, with TRBD1 matching 12 bases. V trimming: 3 bases; J trimming: 9 bases; junction bases outside the gene matches: 9. CDR1 and CDR2 from the germline V gene are SGHTA and FQGNSA. The CDR3 consists of 16 residues. The CDR3 protein is CASSFNPGQGAGEQFF. DNA of the CDR3: TGTGCCAGCAGCTTTAATCCGGGACAGGGGGCGGGTGAGCAGTTCTTC.

In this sample, this clonotype turned up many times. The chain carries TRBV20-1 and TRBJ1-5; 8 bases are a match to TRBD1. Germline V gene data show CDR1 as DFQATT and CDR2 as SNEGSKA (reference sequence). The CDR3 extends over 15 amino acids. The ends lost 2 bases at V and 6 bases at J; junction bases unmatched: 9. As DNA, the CDR3 is TGCAGTGCTAGAAGACCAGGGGGCCTGGGTCAGCCCCAGCATTTT. It yields the protein CSARRPGGLGQPQHF.

The chain has TRBV9 and TRBJ2-1; TRBD1 aligns across 9 bases. CDR3 length: 16 amino acids. V lost 3 bases and J lost 3; bases outside the gene matches: 7. Germline CDR1 SGDLS, CDR2 YYNGEE. Here the CDR3 reads CASSAADRGLYNEQFF. In nucleotides, the CDR3 is TGTGCCAGCAGCGCGGCGGACAGGGGACTCTACAATGAGCAGTTCTTC.

The table lists this clonotype with a few counts. The chain joins TRBV24-1 to TRBJ2-5; the D is unclear. Germline V gene lookup returns CDR1 KGHDR and CDR2 SFDVKD. The CDR3 has 13 amino acids. Trimming stripped 0 bases from V and 3 bases from J, with 4 bases between. In DNA form, the CDR3 reads TGTGCCACCAGTGATTTGGCTGAAGAGACCCAGTACTTC. This codes for CATSDLAEETQYF.

The chain uses TRBV20-1 and TRBJ2-1; 13 bases are a match to TRBD2. The ends lost 1 base at V and 10 bases at J; junction bases unmatched: 13. The CDR3 contains 17 residues. Germline CDR1 reads DFQATT; CDR2 reads SNEGSKA (reference sequence). This CDR3 reads CSARGLAGGLIQREQFF. CDR3 bases: TGCAGTGCTAGAGGACTAGCGGGGGGCCTAATCCAAAGGGAGCAGTTCTTC.

This clonotype appeared many times. The chain is built from TRBV18 and TRBJ2-5; D may be TRBD1 (5 bases). The V gene lost 0 bases and the J gene lost 5 bases, with 22 bases spanning the gap. Germline CDR1 is KGHSH and CDR2 is LQKENI. The CDR3 contains 18 residues. The chain's CDR3 is CASSPPNYETDTRETQYF. CDR3 nucleotide sequence: TGTGCCAGCTCACCACCGAATTACGAGACAGATACGAGGGAGACCCAGTACTTC.

This sequence joins TRBV10-3 and TRBJ2-7; tentative D call: TRBD1 (6 bases). Germline assignment: CDR1 ENHRY and CDR2 SYGVKD. The ends were cut back, 7 bases at V and 2 bases at J, with 9 bases in the middle. The CDR3 runs to 12 residues. The CDR3 loop reads CAIKTGPYEQYF. The CDR3 DNA sequence: TGTGCCATCAAGACAGGCCCCTACGAGCAGTACTTC.

This rearrangement joins TRBV20-1 to TRBJ1-4; D gene uncertain. The CDR3 covers 15 residues. Trimming stripped 0 bases from V and 4 bases from J, with 12 bases between. Germline loops: CDR1 DFQATT, CDR2 SNEGSKA (reference sequence). DNA of the CDR3: TGCAGTGCTAGAGATCGACTGGACCTTAATGAAAAACTGTTTTTT. It specifies CSARDRLDLNEKLFF.

There are many counts of this clonotype. V usage is TRBV5-1 and J usage is TRBJ2-3; 11 bases agree with TRBD1. This CDR3 comprises 16 residues. V lost 2 bases, J lost 3 bases, and 5 bases stayed unmatched. Looked up from germline, CDR1 is SGHRS and CDR2 is YFSETQ. The CDR3 loop is CASSLDGTGGTDTQYF. The CDR3 bases are TGCGCCAGCAGCTTAGATGGGACAGGGGGTACAGATACGCAGTATTTT.

This clonotype was found many times. V is TRBV5-1 and J is TRBJ1-1; D gene uncertain. This CDR3 region has 14 residues. The germline gives CDR1 SGHRS, CDR2 YFSETQ. The V end lost 9 bases, the J end lost 4 bases, and 19 bases lay between the germline ends. CDR3 sequence (DNA): TGCGCCACCTCGAGGCGGGGAGGGATCACTGAAGCTTTCTTT. It specifies CATSRRGGITEAFF.

This clonotype came up many times. The chain's CDR3 is CASSYGVAGRFTYEQYV. The DNA for the CDR3 is TGTGCCAGCAGTTACGGGGTAGCGGGGCGCTTCACCTACGAGCAGTACGTC. The chain uses TRBV6-2 or TRBV6-3 and TRBJ2-7; 8 bases match TRBD2. The CDR3 loop spans 17 amino acids. Germline assignment: CDR1 MNHEY and CDR2 SVGEGT. V lost 2 bases, J lost 2 bases, and 11 bases stayed unmatched.

This clonotype was counted a few times. The chain couples TRBV11-3 to TRBJ2-3, with D unresolved. The ends were cut back, 5 bases at V and 6 bases at J, with 21 bases in the middle. The CDR3 sequence is 16 residues long. Per the germline V gene, CDR1 is SGHNT and CDR2 is YENEEA. For the CDR3, the DNA is TGTGCCAGCAGCCTTGGTGAAGGGCAGTTCCTGGATACGCAGTATTTT. Translated, it gives CASSLGEGQFLDTQYF.

In its sample, this clonotype was seen a few times. The chain uses TRBV11-2 and TRBJ2-2, with 7 bases aligning to TRBD1. After removal of 6 bases from V and 4 bases from J, the junction contained 14 bases not matched to a gene. The CDR3 covers 17 residues. The germline V gene has CDR1 SGHAT and CDR2 FQNNGV. CDR3 in amino acids: CASRPTRGRGITGELFF. The CDR3 DNA follows: TGTGCCAGCAGGCCGACAAGGGGGCGTGGTATCACCGGGGAGCTGTTTTTT. Full variable domain (remainder filled in from reference TRBV11-2 and TRBJ2-2): EAGVAQSPRYKIIEKRQSVAFWCNPISGHATLYWYQQILGQGPKLLIQFQNNGVVDDSQLPKDRFSAERLKGVDSTLKIQPAKLEDSAVYLCASRPTRGRGITGELFFGEGSRLTVL.